This passage covers 14 T cell receptor beta chains from one sample sequenced in a study of cytomegalovirus exposure and HLA in healthy donors. Primers included in the PCR were 60 Vbeta and 13 Jbeta primers. The assay was immunoSEQ multiplex PCR, and TCRdb's table has in-frame clones only and misses some. The sample contains some 140,000 clones, approximately 77% of which appear only once. The sequenced sample was PBMCs. The source is a woman in her thirties or forties in good health and CMV-seronegative.

The CDR3 coding sequence is TGTGCCAGCACTACACATTTAGCGGGCAGCTACGAGCAGTACTTC. Translating it yields CASTTHLAGSYEQYF. V usage is TRBV25-1 and J usage is TRBJ2-7, with TRBD2 matching over 7 bases. There are 15 residues in the CDR3. Germline V gene data show CDR1 as MGHDK and CDR2 as SYGVNS. V was pared by 7 bases and J by 3 bases, with 12 bases of the junction left unmatched.

This chain joins TRBV15 and TRBJ2-7, with 9 bases lining up with TRBD2. The length of the CDR3 is 16 residues. Germline V lookup: CDR1 LNHNV, CDR2 YYDKDF (reference sequence). J was trimmed by 7 bases and V by 0 bases; bases with no gene match: 10. CDR3 DNA: TGTGCCACCAGCAGAGACCGAAGCGGGGGGATCAGAGAGCAGTACTTC. Protein: CATSRDRSGGIREQYF.

The chain couples TRBV9 to TRBJ1-2; no clear D. This CDR3 spans 14 amino acids. V gave up 3 bases and J gave up 4 bases, with 13 bases separating them. From germline, CDR1 is SGDLS and CDR2 YYNGEE. CDR3 sequence: CASSEAPGSYGYTF. The CDR3 coding sequence is TGTGCCAGCAGCGAGGCACCAGGAAGCTATGGCTACACCTTC.

The V gene is TRBV2, the J gene TRBJ1-2, with 7 positions matching TRBD1. The junction had 13 bases not matched to a gene; V was cut back by 2 bases and J by 1 base. Germline CDR1 SNHLY, CDR2 FYNNEI. This CDR3 region has 18 residues. CDR3 sequence (DNA): TGTGCCAGCAGTGAACTCCCCATCTGGGACAGAAGTAACTATGGCTACACCTTC. As protein: CASSELPIWDRSNYGYTF.

This clone appeared a few times. The gene calls are TRBV4-3 and TRBJ1-6; maybe TRBD1 (5 bases). The CDR3 totals 16 residues. The V and J ends lost 2 bases and 0 bases respectively, with 8 bases between them. The germline CDR1 and CDR2 sequences are LGHNA and YSLEER. Here the CDR3 DNA reads TGCGCCAGCAGCCAATACAGGAGCTCCTATAATTCACCCCTCCACTTT. Translation gives CASSQYRSSYNSPLHF.

The chain couples TRBV5-1 to TRBJ1-2; tentative D call: TRBD1 (5 bases). Germline lookup yields CDR1 SGHRS and CDR2 YFSETQ. V was cut by 1 base and J by 3 bases, with 10 bases left in between. This CDR3 is built from 14 residues. The CDR3 nucleotides read TGCGCCAGCAGCTTGACCAGGGCCGACTATGGCTACACCTTC. It specifies CASSLTRADYGYTF.

V and J are TRBV9 and TRBJ1-5, with D maybe TRBD1 (6 bases). The CDR3 sequence is 15 residues long. V was cut by 4 bases and J by 5 bases, with 16 bases left in between. Germline assignment: CDR1 SGDLS and CDR2 YYNGEE. CDR3 sequence reads: CASSPQGWSDQPQHF. In nucleotides, the CDR3 is TGTGCCAGCAGCCCACAGGGCTGGAGCGATCAGCCCCAGCATTTT. The complete variable domain, with remaining parts taken from reference TRBV9 and TRBJ1-5, reads DSGVTQTPKHLITATGQRVTLRCSPRSGDLSVYWYQQSLDQGLQFLIQYYNGEERAKGNILERFSAQQFPDLHSELNLSSLELGDSALYFCASSPQGWSDQPQHFGDGTRLSIL.

This clone was seen more than once but under ten times. The chain is built from TRBV5-6 and TRBJ1-6; D ambiguous. Trimming took off 3 bases at V and 7 bases at J, with 8 bases between the two ends. Looked up from germline, CDR1 is SGHDT and CDR2 is YYEEEE. This CDR3 is 13 amino acids long. The CDR3 sequence is CASSWIANSPLHF. The CDR3 bases are TGTGCCAGCAGCTGGATAGCCAATTCACCCCTCCACTTT.

This clone occurred a few times. The V and J genes are TRBV21-1 and TRBJ1-2; TRBD1, the D gene given by the table, was not confirmed from the DNA. TRBV21-1 is flagged as a pseudogene. This CDR3 has 16 amino acids. CDR3 amino acids: CASSRTGNRTLYGYTF. CDR3 nucleotide sequence: TGTGCCAGCAGCAGGACAGGGAACCGTACCCTCTATGGCTACACCTTC.

The chain employs TRBV4-3 and TRBJ1-1; 7 nucleotides agree with TRBD1. J was trimmed by 7 bases and V by 1 base; bases with no gene match: 6. The V gene's germline CDR1 is LGHNA and CDR2 YSLEER. This CDR3 is built from 14 residues. CDR3 in amino acids: CASSQGLRTGEAFF. In DNA, the CDR3 is TGCGCCAGCAGCCAAGGCTTAAGGACAGGTGAAGCTTTCTTT.

V gene TRBV5-1 combines with J gene TRBJ1-5; tentatively, D is TRBD1 (6 bases). The V gene's germline CDR1 is SGHRS and CDR2 YFSETQ. V lost 4 bases, J lost 0 bases, and 17 bases lay in between. The CDR3 is made up of 17 amino acids. The CDR3 nucleotides are TGCGCCAGCAGCCCGCTTGGGGGCCCTTATAGCAATCAGCCCCAGCATTTT. Protein product: CASSPLGGPYSNQPQHF.

In this sample, this clone turned up once. V and J are TRBV19 and TRBJ1-2; D is uncertain. The germline V and J ends were trimmed by 3 bases and 4 bases, with 15 bases remaining between them. Germline CDR1 reads LNHDA; CDR2 reads SQIVND (reference sequence). The CDR3 extends over 15 amino acids. The CDR3 protein is CASSIAERLVYGYTF. The DNA of the CDR3 is TGTGCCAGTAGTATCGCGGAAAGGTTGGTCTATGGCTACACCTTC.

V and J are TRBV28 and TRBJ2-5; possible D gene TRBD2, 6 bases. The V gene lost 5 bases and the J gene lost 5 bases, with 18 bases spanning the gap. The CDR3 consists of 15 residues. Germline V gene lookup returns CDR1 MDHEN and CDR2 SYDVKM. The CDR3 region has the DNA TGTGCCAGCAGTCCAGACCGGGGACTTTATGAGACCCAGTACTTC. Its protein product is CASSPDRGLYETQYF.

Turning to this clone: Other nucleotide sequences in the sample specify the same CDR3. This chain connects TRBV6-5 to TRBJ2-7, with 7 positions matching TRBD2. Looked up from germline, CDR1 is MNHEY and CDR2 is SVGAGI. The CDR3 length is 11 residues. After removal of 5 bases from V and 7 bases from J, the junction contained 2 bases not matched to a gene. The CDR3 DNA sequence: TGTGCCAGCAGTCCGGGAGGTGAGCAGTACTTC. It yields the protein CASSPGGEQYF.